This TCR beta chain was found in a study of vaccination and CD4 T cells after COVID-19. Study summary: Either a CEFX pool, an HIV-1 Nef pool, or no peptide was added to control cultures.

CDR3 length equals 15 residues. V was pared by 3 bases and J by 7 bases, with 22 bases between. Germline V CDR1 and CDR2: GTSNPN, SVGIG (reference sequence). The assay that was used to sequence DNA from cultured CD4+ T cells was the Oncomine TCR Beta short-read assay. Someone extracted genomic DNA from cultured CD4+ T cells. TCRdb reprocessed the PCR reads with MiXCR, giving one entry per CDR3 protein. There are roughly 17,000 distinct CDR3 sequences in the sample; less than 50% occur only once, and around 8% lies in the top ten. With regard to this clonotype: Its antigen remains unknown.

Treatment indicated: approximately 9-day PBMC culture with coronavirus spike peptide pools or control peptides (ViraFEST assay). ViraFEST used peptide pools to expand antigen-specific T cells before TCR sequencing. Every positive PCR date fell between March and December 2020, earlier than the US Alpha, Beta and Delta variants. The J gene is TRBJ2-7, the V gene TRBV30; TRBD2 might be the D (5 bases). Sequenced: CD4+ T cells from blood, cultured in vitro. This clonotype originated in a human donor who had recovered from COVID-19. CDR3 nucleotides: TGTGCCTGGAGGGATATCCATCGGGGTTCGGGGGAGCAGTACTTC. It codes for CAWRDIHRGSGEQYF.